Sequencing of this T cell receptor beta chain was carried out in a study of cytomegalovirus exposure and HLA in healthy donors. About the study: Among roughly 190 million T cells, an earlier analysis found roughly 100 million unique TCR beta sequences.

Vbeta (60) and Jbeta (13) primers were used in the PCR. Produced via immunoSEQ multiplex PCR; TCRdb's table is partial and in-frame only. The sample comprises roughly 170,000 clones, roughly 80% of which are singletons, and under 0.85% rests with the top ten. CDR1 and CDR2 from the germline V gene are SQVTM and ANQGSEA. V dropped 7 bases and J dropped 5 bases, with 14 bases sitting between them. The CDR3 length is 13 residues. This sequence was found in a boy between 10 and 17 years old in good health and CMV-seronegative. The V and J genes are TRBV29-1 and TRBJ1-4; D possibly corresponds to TRBD1 (5 bases). Sequenced sample: PBMCs. In DNA, the CDR3 is TGCAGCGCCAAGGGAACAGGCAATGAAAAACTGTTTTTT. It yields the protein CSAKGTGNEKLFF.